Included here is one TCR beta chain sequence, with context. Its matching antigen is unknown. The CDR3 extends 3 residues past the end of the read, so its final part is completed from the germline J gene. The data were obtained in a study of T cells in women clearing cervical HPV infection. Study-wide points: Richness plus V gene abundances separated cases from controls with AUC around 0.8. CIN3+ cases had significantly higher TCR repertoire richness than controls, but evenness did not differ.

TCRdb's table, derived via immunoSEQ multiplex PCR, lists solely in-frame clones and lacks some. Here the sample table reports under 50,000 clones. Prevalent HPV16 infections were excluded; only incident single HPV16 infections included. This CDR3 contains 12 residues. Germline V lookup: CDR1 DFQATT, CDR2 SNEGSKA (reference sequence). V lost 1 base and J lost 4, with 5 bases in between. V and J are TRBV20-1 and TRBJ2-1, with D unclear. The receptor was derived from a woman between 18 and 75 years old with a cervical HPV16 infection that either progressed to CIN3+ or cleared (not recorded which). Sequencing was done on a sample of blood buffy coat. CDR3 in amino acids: CSARGAYNEQFF. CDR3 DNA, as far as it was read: TGCAGTGCTAGAGGGGCGTACAATGAG.